Below, 20 T cell receptor beta chains from the same sample are listed, as sequenced in a study of blood T cell repertoires in COVID-19. This table comes from immunoSEQ multiplex PCR, and its TCRdb copy is limited to in-frame clones, with some not included. In the table there are around 36,000 clones, roughly 90% of which are singletons. Sample: peripheral blood. These receptors all come from a human donor in a cohort sampled during active COVID-19.

CDR3 in amino acids: CASSFPGTGDEKLFF. The DNA of the CDR3 is TGTGCCAGCAGTTTTCCCGGGACAGGGGATGAAAAACTGTTTTTT. This rearrangement joins TRBV2 to TRBJ1-4; TRBD1 matches at 10 bases. The V segment lost 5 bases and the J segment 6 bases; nucleotides outside the gene matches: 6. Germline V gives CDR1 SNHLY, CDR2 FYNNEI. The CDR3 is made up of 15 amino acids.

CDR3 protein: CASSFGLAGGLRANEQFF. The CDR3 DNA sequence: TGTGCCAGCAGTTTCGGGTTAGCGGGAGGGTTGAGGGCGAATGAGCAGTTCTTC. V is TRBV28 and J is TRBJ2-1; TRBD2 aligns across 11 bases. V gave up 3 bases and J gave up 7 bases; unmatched junction bases: 14. In germline, CDR1 is MDHEN, CDR2 SYDVKM. The CDR3 extends over 18 amino acids.

This chain links TRBV6-5 with TRBJ1-1; TRBD1 aligns across 8 bases. The trim removed 8 bases at V and 4 bases at J, leaving 6 bases unmatched. Per the germline V gene, CDR1 is MNHEY and CDR2 is SVGAGI. This CDR3 spans 13 amino acids. The CDR3 sequence is CASSRGLATEAFF. Here the CDR3 DNA reads TGTGCCAGCTCCAGGGGGCTGGCCACTGAAGCTTTCTTT.

The chain recombines TRBV6-2 or TRBV6-3 with TRBJ2-6, with 8 nucleotides matching TRBD2. The CDR3 totals 17 residues. With 6 bases clipped from V and 2 bases from J, the junction kept 9 bases outside the gene matches. Germline CDR1 reads MNHEY; CDR2 reads SVGEGT. The CDR3 reads CASSRYSGGPGANVLTF. CDR3 coding DNA: TGTGCCAGCAGCCGTTATTCGGGAGGGCCTGGGGCCAACGTCCTGACTTTC.

This rearrangement joins TRBV7-9 to TRBJ2-7; 14 positions agree with TRBD2. The ends lost 5 bases at V and 5 bases at J; junction bases unmatched: 5. Germline CDR1 reads SEHNR; CDR2 reads FQNEAQ (reference sequence). This CDR3 spans 15 amino acids. The CDR3 coding sequence is TGTGCCAGCAGCGTCGGGACTAGCGGGGGCAACGAGCAGTACTTC. Its protein is CASSVGTSGGNEQYF.

V gene TRBV27 combines with J gene TRBJ2-1; a weak D match, TRBD1 (5 bases). Deletions cut 8 bases from V and 4 bases from J, with 12 bases between. Germline V gene sequence: CDR1 MNHEY, CDR2 SMNVEV (reference sequence). CDR3 length: 13 amino acids. The CDR3 region is CASQGLWYNEQFF. CDR3 sequence (DNA): TGTGCCAGCCAGGGCCTCTGGTACAATGAGCAGTTCTTC.

V usage is TRBV7-9 and J usage is TRBJ1-6; 7 bases fit TRBD1. The V gene's germline CDR1 is SEHNR and CDR2 FQNEAQ (reference sequence). The CDR3 length is 14 residues. J lost 7 bases, V lost 3 bases, and 3 bases had no gene match. CDR3 amino acids: CASSFSDRNSPLHF. In DNA form, the CDR3 reads TGTGCCAGCAGCTTTTCGGACAGGAATTCACCCCTCCACTTT.

The V and J genes are TRBV20-1 and TRBJ1-2; D remains ambiguous. The CDR3 is 11 residues long. Trimming stripped 0 bases from V and 7 bases from J, with 6 bases between. Germline-derived CDR1 and CDR2 are DFQATT and SNEGSKA (reference sequence). Written as DNA, the CDR3 is TGCAGTGCTAGAGAGCACAGTGGCTACACCTTC. Encoded protein: CSAREHSGYTF.

The chain joins TRBV29-1 to TRBJ1-2, with 9 bases lining up with TRBD1. J gave up 8 bases and V 6 bases, and 13 bases lay outside the gene matches. The CDR3 has 14 residues. CDR1 SQVTM and CDR2 ANQGSEA come from the germline V gene. Written as DNA, the CDR3 is TGCAGCGTGGGGACAGGGTGGGGATATGGGGGCTACACCTTC. Protein sequence: CSVGTGWGYGGYTF. Complete variable domain (other parts from reference TRBV29-1 and TRBJ1-2): SAVISQKPSRDICQRGTSLTIQCQVDSQVTMMFWYRQQPGQSLTLIATANQGSEATYESGFVIDKFPISRPNLTFSTLTVSNMSPEDSSIYLCSVGTGWGYGGYTFGSGTRLTVV.

The rearrangement joins TRBV2 to TRBJ2-6, with TRBD1 identical over 9 bases. The CDR3 runs to 16 residues. Looked up from germline, CDR1 is SNHLY and CDR2 is FYNNEI. The V gene end was trimmed by 6 bases and the J gene end by 3 bases; junction bases not matched to a gene: 6. The chain's CDR3 is CASSADRGGGANVLTF. The CDR3 region has the DNA TGTGCCAGCAGCGCCGACAGGGGGGGTGGGGCCAACGTCCTGACTTTC.

The rearrangement uses TRBV29-1 and TRBJ1-2; 8 nucleotides align to TRBD1. V lost 3 bases, J lost 4 bases, and 16 bases stayed unmatched. This CDR3 has 17 residues. Per the germline V gene, CDR1 is SQVTM and CDR2 is ANQGSEA. The CDR3 reads CSVDTQTGDAFIYGYTF. CDR3 DNA sequence: TGCAGCGTTGATACCCAGACAGGGGATGCTTTTATCTATGGCTACACCTTC.

This chain joins TRBV14 and TRBJ1-2, with a tentative D call TRBD1 (6 bases). Germline values: CDR1 SGHDN, CDR2 FVKESK. CDR3 length: 13 residues. Trimming shortened V by 4 bases and J by 2 bases, and 8 bases separated the two germline ends. The chain's CDR3 is CASSPGQNYGYTF. DNA of the CDR3: TGTGCCAGCAGCCCAGGACAGAACTATGGCTACACCTTC.

The chain uses TRBV5-5 and TRBJ2-2; 7 positions match TRBD1. CDR1 is SGHKS, CDR2 YYEKEE, per germline (reference sequence). Trimming took 0 bases from V and 0 from J; bases not matched to a gene: 5. CDR3 size: 17 residues. The CDR3 DNA sequence: TGTGCCAGCAGCTTGGTGGGACAGCGAGCGAACACCGGGGAGCTGTTTTTT. Its protein is CASSLVGQRANTGELFF. Together with reference TRBV5-5 and TRBJ2-2, the CDR3 gives the full variable domain: DAGVTQSPTHLIKTRGQQVTLRCSPISGHKSVSWYQQVLGQGPQFIFQYYEKEERGRGNFPDRFSARQFPNYSSELNVNALLLGDSALYLCASSLVGQRANTGELFFGEGSRLTVL.

This clone was counted a few times. V gene TRBV3-1 (or the pseudogene TRBV3-2) combines with J gene TRBJ2-2; 7 nucleotides agree with TRBD1. V lost 4 bases and J lost 5; bases outside the gene matches: 7. CDR1 is LGHDT and CDR2 is YNNKEL in the germline V gene (reference sequence). The CDR3 runs to 15 residues. CDR3 in DNA: TGTGCCAGCAGCCTAGGGGGCGCGAGGACCGGGGAGCTGTTTTTT. This encodes CASSLGGARTGELFF.

The genes are TRBV3-1 (or the pseudogene TRBV3-2) and TRBJ1-1, with D unresolved. CDR3 size: 13 residues. With 4 bases removed from V and 6 bases from J, the gap between germline ends came to 12 bases. From germline, CDR1 is LGHDT and CDR2 YNNKEL (reference sequence). The CDR3: CASSPKTAAEAFF. The CDR3 DNA sequence: TGTGCCAGCAGCCCCAAGACGGCGGCTGAAGCTTTCTTT.

This chain connects TRBV2 to TRBJ2-1; 8 nucleotides agree with TRBD2. After removal of 1 base from V and 5 bases from J, the junction contained 4 bases not matched to a gene. The CDR3 has 15 amino acids. Germline V gene sequence: CDR1 SNHLY, CDR2 FYNNEI. The CDR3 loop reads CASSEVLAVNNEQFF. The CDR3 region has the DNA TGTGCCAGCAGTGAAGTACTAGCGGTAAACAATGAGCAGTTCTTC.

This clone was found once. The chain couples TRBV2 to TRBJ2-7; tentatively, D is TRBD1 (6 bases). There are 15 residues in the CDR3. Germline lookup yields CDR1 SNHLY and CDR2 FYNNEI. V gave up 6 bases and J gave up 2 bases, with 17 bases separating them. In nucleotides, the CDR3 is TGTGCCAGCAGCTTAGGACAGACTTTGCCCTACGAGCAGTACTTC. Translation gives CASSLGQTLPYEQYF.

The genes are TRBV24-1 and TRBJ2-3; tentatively, D is TRBD2 (7 bases). CDR1 is KGHDR and CDR2 is SFDVKD in the germline V gene. The length of the CDR3 is 16 residues. The V and J ends lost 4 bases and 2 bases respectively, with 15 bases between them. The CDR3 sequence is CATSDRAGDTTDTQYF. The CDR3 bases are TGTGCCACCAGTGACCGGGCGGGGGACACCACAGATACGCAGTATTTT.

The gene calls are TRBV18 and TRBJ1-2; 8 bases match TRBD1. J gave up 3 bases and V 5 bases, and 2 bases lay outside the gene matches. The CDR3 extends over 13 amino acids. The germline CDR1 and CDR2 sequences are KGHSH and LQKENI. As DNA, the CDR3 is TGTGCCAGCTCATCACAGGGGGACTATGGCTACACCTTC. Translation: CASSSQGDYGYTF.

The chain employs TRBV30 and TRBJ2-3, with 8 bases fitting TRBD2. The CDR3 runs 14 residues. Germline CDR1 and CDR2: GTSNPN and SVGIG (reference sequence). V shed 2 bases and J 6 bases; nucleotides not matched to a gene: 7. CDR3 protein: CAWSSGGWGDTQYF. CDR3 nucleotides: TGTGCCTGGAGTTCGGGAGGGTGGGGGGATACGCAGTATTTT.